This section outlines one T cell receptor (beta chain) sequence together with its context. What it recognizes is unknown. The sample is drawn from a study of cytomegalovirus exposure and HLA in healthy donors. Overall study: Clustering assigned 81% of the roughly 400 genotyped donors to the Caucasian-associated ancestry cluster.

Study-wide findings and caveats: Later, an analysis found that common viral pathogens appeared to be linked with several of the most significant clusters. A reported reduction in N-insertions relative to the approximately 670-donor mean was seen in an Asian-associated ancestry cluster in a later analysis. Three CMV-associated chains proved CMV antigen-specific in vitro.

After removal of 1 base from V and 7 bases from J, the junction contained 8 bases not matched to a gene. In germline, CDR1 is SGHRS, CDR2 YFSETQ. This CDR3 contains 14 residues. Primers included in the PCR were 60 Vbeta and 13 Jbeta primers. The repertoire was sequenced with immunoSEQ multiplex PCR; TCRdb's copy has only in-frame clones and lacks some. The table includes around 140,000 clones, 78% detected once. Sequenced sample: PBMCs. This receptor was identified in a female donor in good health and CMV-seronegative. The chain is built from TRBV5-1 and TRBJ2-7; the match to TRBD2 covers 7 bases. The CDR3 protein is CASSLSGGSGEQYF. The CDR3 DNA is TGCGCCAGCAGCTTGAGTGGCGGGAGTGGGGAGCAGTACTTC. The whole variable domain, remainder taken from reference TRBV5-1 and TRBJ2-7, is KAGVTQTPRYLIKTRGQQVTLSCSPISGHRSVSWYQQTPGQGLQFLFEYFSETQRNKGNFPGRFSGRQFSNSRSEMNVSTLELGDSALYLCASSLSGGSGEQYFGPGTRLTVT.